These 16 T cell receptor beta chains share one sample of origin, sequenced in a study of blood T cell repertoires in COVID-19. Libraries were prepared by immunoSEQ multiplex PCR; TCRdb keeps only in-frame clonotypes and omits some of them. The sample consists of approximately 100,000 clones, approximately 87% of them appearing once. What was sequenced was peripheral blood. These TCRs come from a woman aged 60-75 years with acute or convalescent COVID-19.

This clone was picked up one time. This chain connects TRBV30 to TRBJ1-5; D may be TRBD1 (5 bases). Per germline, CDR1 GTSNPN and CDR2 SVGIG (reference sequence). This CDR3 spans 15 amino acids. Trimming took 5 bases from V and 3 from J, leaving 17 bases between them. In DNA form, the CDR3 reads TGTGCCTGGGGTGCTAGGGGAGGGAACAATCAGCCCCAGCATTTT. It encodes CAWGARGGNNQPQHF.

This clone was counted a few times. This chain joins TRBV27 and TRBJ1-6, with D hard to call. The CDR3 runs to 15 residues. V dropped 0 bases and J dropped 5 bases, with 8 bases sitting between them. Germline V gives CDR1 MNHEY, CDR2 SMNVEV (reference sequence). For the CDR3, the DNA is TGTGCCAGCAGTTTATCGCACAGAAATAATTCACCCCTCCACTTT. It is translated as CASSLSHRNNSPLHF.

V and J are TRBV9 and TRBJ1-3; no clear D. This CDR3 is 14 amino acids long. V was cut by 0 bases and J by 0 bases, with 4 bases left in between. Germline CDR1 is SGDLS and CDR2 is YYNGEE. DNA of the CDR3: TGTGCCAGCAGCGTAGGGCTCTCTGGAAACACCATATATTTT. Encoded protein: CASSVGLSGNTIYF.

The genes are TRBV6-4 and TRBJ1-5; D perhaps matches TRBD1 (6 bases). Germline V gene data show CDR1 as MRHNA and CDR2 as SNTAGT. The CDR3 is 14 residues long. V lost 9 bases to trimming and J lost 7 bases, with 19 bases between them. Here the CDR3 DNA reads TGTGCCAGTCCGTACACAGGGACCAACCAGCCCCAGCATTTT. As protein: CASPYTGTNQPQHF.

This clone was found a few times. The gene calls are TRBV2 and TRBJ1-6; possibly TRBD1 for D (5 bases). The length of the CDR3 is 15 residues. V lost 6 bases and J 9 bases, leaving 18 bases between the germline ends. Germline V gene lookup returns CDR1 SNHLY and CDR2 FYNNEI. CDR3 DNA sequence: TGTGCCAGCAGCCCCACCCCAGGGTCCGTTTCACCCCTCCACTTT. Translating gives CASSPTPGSVSPLHF.

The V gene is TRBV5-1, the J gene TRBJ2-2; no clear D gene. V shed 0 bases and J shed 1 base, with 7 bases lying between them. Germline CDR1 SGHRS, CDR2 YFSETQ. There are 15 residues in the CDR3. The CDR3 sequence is CASSLAAGNTGELFF. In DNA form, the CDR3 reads TGCGCCAGCAGCTTGGCGGCAGGGAACACCGGGGAGCTGTTTTTT.

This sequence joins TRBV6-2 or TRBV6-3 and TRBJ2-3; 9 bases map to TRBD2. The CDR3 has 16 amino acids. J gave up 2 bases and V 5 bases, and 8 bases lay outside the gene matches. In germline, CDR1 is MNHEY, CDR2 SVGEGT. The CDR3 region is CASSPLAGSTTDTQYF. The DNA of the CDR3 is TGTGCCAGCAGTCCCCTAGCGGGATCGACCACAGATACGCAGTATTTT.

The CDR3 is CASNRDGNSPLHF. The CDR3 DNA reads as TGTGCCAGCAACAGGGACGGTAATTCACCCCTCCACTTT. J is TRBJ1-6 and V is TRBV2, with a possible D match to TRBD1 (6 bases). Germline CDR1 SNHLY, CDR2 FYNNEI. Trimming took 7 bases from V and 6 from J, leaving 10 bases between them. CDR3 length: 13 amino acids.

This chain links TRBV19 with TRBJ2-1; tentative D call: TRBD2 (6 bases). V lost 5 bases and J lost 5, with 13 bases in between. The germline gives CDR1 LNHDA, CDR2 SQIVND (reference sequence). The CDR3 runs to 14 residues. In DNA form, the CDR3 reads TGTGCCAGTAGTCTAGGACCGGGAGACAATGAGCAGTTCTTC. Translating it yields CASSLGPGDNEQFF. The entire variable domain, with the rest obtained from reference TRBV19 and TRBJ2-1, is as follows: DGGITQSPKYLFRKEGQNVTLSCEQNLNHDAMYWYRQDPGQGLRLIYYSQIVNDFQKGDIAEGYSVSREKKESFPLTVTSAQKNPTAFYLCASSLGPGDNEQFFGPGTRLTVL.

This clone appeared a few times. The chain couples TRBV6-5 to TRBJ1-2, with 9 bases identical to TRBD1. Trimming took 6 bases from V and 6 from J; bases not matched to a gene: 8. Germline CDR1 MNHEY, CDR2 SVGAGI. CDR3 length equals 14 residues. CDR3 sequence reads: CASRTGGALDGYTF. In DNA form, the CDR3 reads TGTGCCAGCAGGACAGGGGGTGCTCTTGATGGCTACACCTTC.

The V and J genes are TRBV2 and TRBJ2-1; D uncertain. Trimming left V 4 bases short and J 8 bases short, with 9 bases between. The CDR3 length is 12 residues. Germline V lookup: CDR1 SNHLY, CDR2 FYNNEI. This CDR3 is CASSVYSHEQFF. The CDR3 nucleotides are TGTGCCAGCAGTGTTTATAGCCATGAGCAGTTCTTC.

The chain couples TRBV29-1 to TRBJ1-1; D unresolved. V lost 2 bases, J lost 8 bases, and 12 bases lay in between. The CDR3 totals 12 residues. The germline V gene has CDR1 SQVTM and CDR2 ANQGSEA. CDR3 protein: CSVENEAVEAFF. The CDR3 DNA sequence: TGCAGCGTTGAAAATGAGGCGGTGGAAGCTTTCTTT. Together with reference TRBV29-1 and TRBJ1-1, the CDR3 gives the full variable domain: SAVISQKPSRDICQRGTSLTIQCQVDSQVTMMFWYRQQPGQSLTLIATANQGSEATYESGFVIDKFPISRPNLTFSTLTVSNMSPEDSSIYLCSVENEAVEAFFGQGTRLTVV.

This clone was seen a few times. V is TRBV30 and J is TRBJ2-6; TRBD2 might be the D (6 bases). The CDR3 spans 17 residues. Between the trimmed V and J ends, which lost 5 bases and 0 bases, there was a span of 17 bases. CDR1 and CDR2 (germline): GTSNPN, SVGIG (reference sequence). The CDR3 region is CAWGRSDLLSGANVLTF. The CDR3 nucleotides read TGTGCCTGGGGGAGGAGCGACCTTCTCTCTGGGGCCAACGTCCTGACTTTC.

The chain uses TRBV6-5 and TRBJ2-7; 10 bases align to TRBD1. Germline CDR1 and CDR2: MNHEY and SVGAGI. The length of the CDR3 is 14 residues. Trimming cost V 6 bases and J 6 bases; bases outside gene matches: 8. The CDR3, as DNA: TGTGCCAGCAGCCTCCGGGACAGGGGAGCCGAGCAGTACTTC. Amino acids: CASSLRDRGAEQYF.

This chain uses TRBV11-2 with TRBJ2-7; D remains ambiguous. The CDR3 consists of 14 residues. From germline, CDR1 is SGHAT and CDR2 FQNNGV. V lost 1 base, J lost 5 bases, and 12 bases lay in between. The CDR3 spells CASSLGFRLNEQYF. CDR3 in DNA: TGTGCCAGCAGCTTAGGTTTCAGGTTGAACGAGCAGTACTTC.

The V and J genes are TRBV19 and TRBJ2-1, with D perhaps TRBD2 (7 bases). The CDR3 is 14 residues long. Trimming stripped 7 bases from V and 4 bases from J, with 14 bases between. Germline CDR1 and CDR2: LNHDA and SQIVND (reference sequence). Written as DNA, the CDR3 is TGTGCCAGTAATGAGGGAGGGGGGTACAATGAGCAGTTCTTC. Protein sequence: CASNEGGGYNEQFF.